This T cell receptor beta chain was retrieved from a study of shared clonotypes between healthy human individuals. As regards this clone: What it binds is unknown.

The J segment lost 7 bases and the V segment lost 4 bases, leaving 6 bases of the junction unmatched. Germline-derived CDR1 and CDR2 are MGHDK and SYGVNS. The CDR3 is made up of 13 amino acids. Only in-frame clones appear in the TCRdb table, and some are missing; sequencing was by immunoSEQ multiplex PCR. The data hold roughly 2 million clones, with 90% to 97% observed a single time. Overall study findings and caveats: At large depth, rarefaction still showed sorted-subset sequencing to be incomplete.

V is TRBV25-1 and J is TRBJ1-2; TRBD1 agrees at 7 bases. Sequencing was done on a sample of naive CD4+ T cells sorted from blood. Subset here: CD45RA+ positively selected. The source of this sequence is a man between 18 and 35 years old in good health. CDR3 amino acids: CASSVEGALGYTF. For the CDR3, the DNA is TGTGCCAGCAGTGTAGAGGGGGCGCTTGGCTACACCTTC.